The clone carrying this T cell receptor beta chain has more than one count but fewer than ten. Its specificity is unknown. This sample was taken from a study of T cell repertoires in cytomegalovirus infection. Study at large: The authors used CMV epitopes that were HLA-C-restricted (recently identified) and HLA-B-restricted (well studied). Public TCR beta signature analysis indicated the presence of both CMV infection and matching HLA type. Study observations and caveats: Dominating the ex vivo response were TCR beta clonotypes that were CMV-specific and HLA-C-restricted.

Germline V gene sequence: CDR1 MNHEY, CDR2 SVGAGI. Between the trimmed V and J ends, which lost 0 bases and 5 bases, there was a span of 13 bases. The CDR3 consists of 15 residues. TCRdb recomputed calls from the reads with MiXCR, one row per CDR3 protein. The sample contains approximately 590,000 distinct CDR3 sequences, around two fifths of which appear only once. This chain uses TRBV6-5 with TRBJ2-5; D not certain. Sequenced material: cultured PBMCs, taken from culture after CMV antigen stimulation. The source of this sequence is a human donor in good health (CMV status not recorded). Some clones in this sample may be carry-over from other donors' samples. CDR3: CASSYSNSRSETQYF. CDR3 bases: TGTGCCAGCAGTTACTCGAACAGCCGATCGGAGACCCAGTACTTC.